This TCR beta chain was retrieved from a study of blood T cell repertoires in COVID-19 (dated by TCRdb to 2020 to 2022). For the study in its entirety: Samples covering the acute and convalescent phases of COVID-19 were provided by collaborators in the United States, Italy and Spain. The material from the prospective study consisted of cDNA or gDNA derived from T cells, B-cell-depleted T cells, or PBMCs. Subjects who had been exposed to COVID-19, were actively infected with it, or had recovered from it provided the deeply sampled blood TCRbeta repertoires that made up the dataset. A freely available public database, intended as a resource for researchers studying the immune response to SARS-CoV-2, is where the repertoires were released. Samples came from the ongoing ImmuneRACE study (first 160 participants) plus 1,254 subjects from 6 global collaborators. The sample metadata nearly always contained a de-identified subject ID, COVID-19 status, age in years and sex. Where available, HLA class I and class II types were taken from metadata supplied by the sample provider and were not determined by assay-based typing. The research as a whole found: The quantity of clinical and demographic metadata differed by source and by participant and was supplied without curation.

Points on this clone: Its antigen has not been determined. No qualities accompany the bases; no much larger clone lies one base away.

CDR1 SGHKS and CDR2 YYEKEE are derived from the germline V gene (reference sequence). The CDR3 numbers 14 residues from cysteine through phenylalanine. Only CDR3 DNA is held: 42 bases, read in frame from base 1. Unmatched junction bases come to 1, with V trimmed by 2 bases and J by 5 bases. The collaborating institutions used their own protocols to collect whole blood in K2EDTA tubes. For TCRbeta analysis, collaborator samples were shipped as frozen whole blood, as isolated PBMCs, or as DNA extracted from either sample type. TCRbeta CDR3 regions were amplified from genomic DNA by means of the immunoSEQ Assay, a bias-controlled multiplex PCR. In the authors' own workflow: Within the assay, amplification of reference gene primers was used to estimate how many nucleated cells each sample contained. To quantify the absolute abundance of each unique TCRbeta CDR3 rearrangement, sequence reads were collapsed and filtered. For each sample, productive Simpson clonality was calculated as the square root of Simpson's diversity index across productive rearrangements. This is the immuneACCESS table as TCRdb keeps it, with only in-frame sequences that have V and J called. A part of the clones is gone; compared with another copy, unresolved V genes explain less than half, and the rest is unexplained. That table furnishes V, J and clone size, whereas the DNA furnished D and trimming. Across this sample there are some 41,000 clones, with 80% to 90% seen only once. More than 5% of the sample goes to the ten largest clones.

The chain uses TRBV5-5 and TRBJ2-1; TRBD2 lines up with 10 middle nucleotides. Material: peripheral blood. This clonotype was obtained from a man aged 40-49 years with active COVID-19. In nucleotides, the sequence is TGTGCCAGCAGCTTAGCGGGAGGGGACAATGAGCAGTTCTTC. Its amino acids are CASSLAGGDNEQFF. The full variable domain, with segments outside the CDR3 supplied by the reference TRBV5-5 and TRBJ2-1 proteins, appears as DAGVTQSPTHLIKTRGQQVTLRCSPISGHKSVSWYQQVLGQGPQFIFQYYEKEERGRGNFPDRFSARQFPNYSSELNVNALLLGDSALYLCASSLAGGDNEQFFGPGTRLTVL.